This T cell receptor (beta chain) stems from a study of control samples from healthy donors and cancer patients. Clones were sequenced by immunoSEQ multiplex PCR, and TCRdb holds only the in-frame ones, with some missing. Here the sample spans some 120,000 clones, about 88% being singletons. V gave up 7 bases and J gave up 8 bases; unmatched junction bases: 8. Germline V CDR1 and CDR2: LNHDA, SQIVND (reference sequence). The CDR3 spans 13 residues. The origin of this receptor is a man aged 50-60 years in good health. The J gene is TRBJ1-2, the V gene TRBV19, with 9 bases matching TRBD1. The material sequenced was blood. The CDR3 sequence is CASKNRGLYGYTF. CDR3 nucleotides: TGTGCCAGTAAAAACAGGGGGCTGTACGGCTACACCTTC.